This T cell receptor (beta chain) was sequenced in a study of T cells after yellow fever vaccination. Overall study results and limits: Abundant bulk-derived clonotypes could contaminate FACS-sorted repertoires.

For TCR, cDNA came from 5'RACE template switching, which added a universal primer site and UMIs. A single record per CDR3 protein comes from TCRdb applying MiXCR to the 5' RACE reads. The profile shows about 550,000 distinct CDR3 sequences, 15% to 20% of them singletons. V lost 2 bases, J lost 2 bases, and 4 bases stayed unmatched. Germline CDR1 and CDR2: DFQATT and SNEGSKA (reference sequence). There are 14 residues in the CDR3. Turning to this clonotype: Its antigen is undetermined.

The sample in question was PBMCs, obtained 15 days after the yellow fever booster vaccination. This clonotype was obtained from a man younger than 40 who received the YFV17D yellow fever vaccine. The genes are TRBV20-1 and TRBJ2-5; 8 bases are a match to TRBD2. As DNA, the CDR3 is TGCAGTGCTAGAATAGCGGGGAGACAAGAGACCCAGTACTTC. It yields the protein CSARIAGRQETQYF.